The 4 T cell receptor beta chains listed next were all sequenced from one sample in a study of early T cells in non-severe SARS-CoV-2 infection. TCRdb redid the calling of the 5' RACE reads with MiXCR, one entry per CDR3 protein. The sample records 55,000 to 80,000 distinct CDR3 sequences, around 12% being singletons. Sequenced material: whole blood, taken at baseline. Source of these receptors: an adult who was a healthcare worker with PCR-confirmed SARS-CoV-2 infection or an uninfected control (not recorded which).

The CDR3 nucleotides are TGTGCCAGCAGTTTAAAGTACGAGCAGTACTTC. Its translation is CASSLKYEQYF. V usage is TRBV28 and J usage is TRBJ2-7; D is unresolved. CDR1 and CDR2 from the germline V gene are MDHEN and SYDVKM. The CDR3 consists of 11 residues. The V end lost 2 bases, the J end lost 4 bases, and 3 bases lay between the germline ends.

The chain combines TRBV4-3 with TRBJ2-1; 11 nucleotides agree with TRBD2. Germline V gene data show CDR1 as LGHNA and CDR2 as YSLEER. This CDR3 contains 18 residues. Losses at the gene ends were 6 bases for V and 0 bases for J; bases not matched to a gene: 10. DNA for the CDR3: TGCGCCAGCAGTAGAGGGACTAGCGGATTAAGCTCCTACAATGAGCAGTTCTTC. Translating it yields CASSRGTSGLSSYNEQFF.

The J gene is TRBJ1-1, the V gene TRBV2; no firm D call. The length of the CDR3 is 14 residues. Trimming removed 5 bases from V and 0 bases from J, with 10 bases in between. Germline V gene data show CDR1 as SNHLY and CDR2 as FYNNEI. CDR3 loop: CASSYRRLNTEAFF. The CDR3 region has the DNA TGTGCCAGCAGTTACAGACGGTTGAACACTGAAGCTTTCTTT.

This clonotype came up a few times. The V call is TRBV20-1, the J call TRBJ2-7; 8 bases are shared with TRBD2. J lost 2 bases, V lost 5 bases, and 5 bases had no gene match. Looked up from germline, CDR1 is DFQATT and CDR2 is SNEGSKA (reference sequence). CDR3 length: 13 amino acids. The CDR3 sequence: CSAGLAGTYEQYF. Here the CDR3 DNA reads TGCAGTGCTGGTTTAGCGGGAACCTACGAGCAGTACTTC.